Each of the 14 T cell receptor beta chains below was sequenced from the same sample in a study of graft-versus-host responses after intestinal transplantation. Sequencing was performed with immunoSEQ multiplex PCR; in TCRdb, only in-frame clones are kept and a portion is missing. The data hold roughly 23,000 clones, with around 78% observed a single time. The starting material, graft tissue, was processed to release intraepithelial and lamina propria lymphocytes. The sample in question was ileum tissue, obtained 12 days after intestinal transplant. Source of these receptors: a human patient who received an intestinal transplant, so some T cells may come from the graft donor.

The chain has TRBV4-1 and TRBJ2-2; no clear D gene. CDR1 is MGHRA and CDR2 is YSYEKL in the germline V gene. Trimming pared 4 bases from V and 4 bases from J, leaving 19 bases between. The CDR3 has 17 amino acids. This chain's CDR3 is CASSPRLVFHGTGELFF. DNA for the CDR3: TGCGCCAGCAGCCCCCGACTGGTCTTTCATGGCACCGGGGAGCTGTTTTTT.

The chain is built from TRBV27 and TRBJ1-1; TRBD1 is a possible D gene (5 bases). Germline V gives CDR1 MNHEY, CDR2 SMNVEV (reference sequence). Trimming took off 5 bases at V and 8 bases at J, with 9 bases between the two ends. This CDR3 has 11 amino acids. CDR3 DNA: TGTGCCAGCAGTCCTCGACAGGAAGCTTTCTTT. It is translated as CASSPRQEAFF.

This chain joins TRBV5-1 and TRBJ2-3; unclear D gene. Germline loops: CDR1 SGHRS, CDR2 YFSETQ. Between the trimmed V and J ends, which lost 1 base and 1 base, there was a span of 10 bases. There are 15 residues in the CDR3. The CDR3 loop is CASSLLNRGTDTQYF. The CDR3 DNA follows: TGCGCCAGCAGCTTGCTAAACCGGGGCACAGATACGCAGTATTTT.

This clone appeared a single time. This chain joins TRBV2 and TRBJ2-5; 9 positions agree with TRBD2. Germline values: CDR1 SNHLY, CDR2 FYNNEI. This CDR3 comprises 14 residues. Trimming took 8 bases from V and 0 from J; bases not matched to a gene: 4. The CDR3 loop is CASQTSGYQETQYF. CDR3 bases: TGTGCCAGCCAAACTAGCGGGTACCAAGAGACCCAGTACTTC.

This clone was seen a few times. The rearrangement uses TRBV6-1 and TRBJ2-7, with 7 bases identical to TRBD1. V dropped 6 bases and J dropped 4; count of bases not matched to a gene: 9. Germline V CDR1 and CDR2: MNHNS, SASEGT. This CDR3 contains 14 residues. The CDR3 region is CASRYGQATYEQYF. The CDR3 bases are TGTGCCAGCAGGTATGGACAGGCTACTTACGAGCAGTACTTC.

The V and J genes are TRBV9 and TRBJ2-2; TRBD2 matches 8 bases. The CDR3 is made up of 16 amino acids. Per germline, CDR1 SGDLS and CDR2 YYNGEE. Trimming removed 4 bases from V and 6 bases from J; junction bases left unmatched: 11. In nucleotides, the CDR3 is TGTGCCAGCAGCCTCCCACCCGGGGGGGCCTCCGGGGAGCTGTTTTTT. It is translated as CASSLPPGGASGELFF.

This rearrangement joins TRBV7-4 to TRBJ2-3, with TRBD2 as a possible D gene (5 bases). Germline CDR1 reads SGHVT; CDR2 reads SQSDAQ. CDR3 length: 15 residues. Trimming removed 2 bases from V and 4 bases from J, with 13 bases in between. CDR3 nucleotide sequence: TGTGCCAGCAGCTTAAGATTTAGGAGGCCAGATACGCAGTATTTT. It encodes CASSLRFRRPDTQYF.

This clone has just a few counts. The chain combines TRBV2 with TRBJ2-7, with TRBD1 matching 8 bases. J was trimmed by 1 base and V by 10 bases; bases with no gene match: 12. This CDR3 has 15 amino acids. CDR1 is SNHLY and CDR2 is FYNNEI in the germline V gene. CDR3 bases: TGTGCCACGCGAGGACAGGGCCATACTTCCTACGAGCAGTACTTC. It encodes CATRGQGHTSYEQYF. The full variable domain, with the rest looked up from reference TRBV2 and TRBJ2-7, is EPEVTQTPSHQVTQMGQEVILRCVPISNHLYFYWYRQILGQKVEFLVSFYNNEISEKSEIFDDQFSVERPDGSNFTLKIRSTKLEDSAMYFCATRGQGHTSYEQYFGPGTRLTVT.

This clone was picked up one time. The chain links TRBV5-5 to TRBJ1-5, with 9 bases matching TRBD1. Germline V CDR1 and CDR2: SGHKS, YYEKEE (reference sequence). The V gene end was trimmed by 4 bases and the J gene end by 1 base; junction bases not matched to a gene: 6. CDR3 size: 16 residues. The CDR3 loop is CASSPRGTGSNQPQHF. The DNA for the CDR3 is TGTGCCAGCAGCCCTAGGGGGACAGGGAGCAATCAGCCCCAGCATTTT.

The chain couples TRBV4-3 to TRBJ1-2; 8 bases are shared with TRBD1. V shed 4 bases, J shed 4 bases, and the junction held 2 bases outside the gene matches. The CDR3 runs to 13 residues. Germline CDR1 reads LGHNA; CDR2 reads YSLEER. CDR3 nucleotides: TGCGCCAGCAGCCCCACAGGGGGCTATGGCTACACCTTC. Protein product: CASSPTGGYGYTF.

This sequence joins TRBV4-3 and TRBJ1-2; no firm D call. The germline gives CDR1 LGHNA, CDR2 YSLEER. V lost 0 bases to trimming and J lost 1 base, with 9 bases between them. The CDR3 is made up of 15 amino acids. The CDR3 nucleotides read TGCGCCAGCAGCCAAGATTCGGCAGGTAACTATGGCTACACCTTC. Its protein is CASSQDSAGNYGYTF.

CDR3: CASSLRERTQYF. The CDR3, as DNA: TGTGCCAGCAGCTTACGGGAGAGGACCCAGTACTTC. The chain couples TRBV7-9 to TRBJ2-5; D perhaps matches TRBD2 (6 bases). Germline values: CDR1 SEHNR, CDR2 FQNEAQ (reference sequence). V lost 2 bases and J 7 bases, leaving 8 bases between the germline ends. CDR3 length equals 12 residues. Filled out from reference TRBV7-9 and TRBJ2-5, the complete variable domain reads DTGVSQNPRHKITKRGQNVTFRCDPISEHNRLYWYRQTLGQGPEFLTYFQNEAQLEKSRLLSDRFSAERPKGSFSTLEIQRTEQGDSAMYLCASSLRERTQYFGPGTRLLVL.

The rearrangement joins TRBV29-1 to TRBJ2-5, with TRBD2 identical over 8 bases. There are 13 residues in the CDR3. CDR1 is SQVTM and CDR2 is ANQGSEA in the germline V gene. V dropped 5 bases and J dropped 5; count of bases not matched to a gene: 7. CDR3 residues: CSVLSGVGETQYF. CDR3 bases: TGCAGCGTTCTTAGCGGGGTCGGGGAGACCCAGTACTTC. Drawing the rest from reference TRBV29-1 and TRBJ2-5, the complete variable domain is SAVISQKPSRDICQRGTSLTIQCQVDSQVTMMFWYRQQPGQSLTLIATANQGSEATYESGFVIDKFPISRPNLTFSTLTVSNMSPEDSSIYLCSVLSGVGETQYFGPGTRLLVL.

CDR3 protein: CASSQEYGSSYNSPLHF. In nucleotides, the CDR3 is TGCGCCAGCAGCCAAGAGTACGGGAGCTCCTATAATTCACCCCTCCACTTT. The rearrangement uses TRBV4-1 and TRBJ1-6, with D uncertain. Germline values: CDR1 MGHRA, CDR2 YSYEKL. The CDR3 contains 17 residues. Trimming removed 0 bases at V and 0 bases at J, with 9 bases between.